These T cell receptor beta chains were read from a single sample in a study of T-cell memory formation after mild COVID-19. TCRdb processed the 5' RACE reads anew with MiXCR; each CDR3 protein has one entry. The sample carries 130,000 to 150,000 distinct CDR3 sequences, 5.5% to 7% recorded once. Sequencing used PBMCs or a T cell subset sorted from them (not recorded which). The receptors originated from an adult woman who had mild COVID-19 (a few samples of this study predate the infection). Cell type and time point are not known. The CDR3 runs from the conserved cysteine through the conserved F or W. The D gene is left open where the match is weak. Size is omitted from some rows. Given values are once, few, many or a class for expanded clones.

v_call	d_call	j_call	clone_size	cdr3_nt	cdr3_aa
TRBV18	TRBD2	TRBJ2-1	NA	TGTGCCAGCTCACCGTCGCTAGCGGGGGGAAATGAGCAGTTCTTC	CASSPSLAGGNEQFF
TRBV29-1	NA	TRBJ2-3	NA	TGCAGCGCCCTTGACAGGACGAAGAGCACAGATACGCAGTATTTT	CSALDRTKSTDTQYF
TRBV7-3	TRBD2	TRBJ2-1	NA	TGTGCCAGCAGCACGAATAGCGGGAGTTACGGGAATGAGCAGTTCTTC	CASSTNSGSYGNEQFF
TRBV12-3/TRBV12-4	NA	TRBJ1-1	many	TGTGCCAGCACCTCCGCGGCGGGGTCCCTCGAAGCTTTCTTT	CASTSAAGSLEAFF
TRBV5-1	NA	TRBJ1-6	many	TGCGCCAGCAGCGCCCGGGACAAGAATTCACCCCTCCACTTT	CASSARDKNSPLHF
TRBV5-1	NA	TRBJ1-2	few	TGCGCCAGCAGCTTGACCGAGAACTATGGCTACACCTTC	CASSLTENYGYTF
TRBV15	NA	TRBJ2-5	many	TGTGCCACCAGCAGACTAGGCAATCCTCGAGGCCAAGAGACCCAGTACTTC	CATSRLGNPRGQETQYF
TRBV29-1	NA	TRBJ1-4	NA	TGCAGCGCCTGGACTCGTAATGAAAAACTGTTTTTT	CSAWTRNEKLFF
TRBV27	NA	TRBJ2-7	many	TGTGCCAGCAGTCCCCCTCGTGTGGGGGACTACGAGCAGTACTTC	CASSPPRVGDYEQYF
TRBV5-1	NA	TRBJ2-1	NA	TGCGCCAGCAGCCCGAGGGGCGCCCCGGAGTTCTTC	CASSPRGAPEFF
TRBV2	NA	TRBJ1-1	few	TGTGCCAGCAGTGACGGTGGGGGTTGGACTGAAGCTTTCTTT	CASSDGGGWTEAFF
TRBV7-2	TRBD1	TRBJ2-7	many	TGTGCCAGCAGCCCCGGGACAGGGGGGGTCACCTCCGAGCAGTACTTC	CASSPGTGGVTSEQYF
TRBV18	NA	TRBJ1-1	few	TGTGCCAGCTCACCGGGCACAGGCCCGAACACTGAAGCTTTCTTT	CASSPGTGPNTEAFF
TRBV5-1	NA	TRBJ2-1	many	TGCGCCAGCAGCGGTCACAATGAGCAGTTCTTC	CASSGHNEQFF
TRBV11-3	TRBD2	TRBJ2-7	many	TGTGCCAGCAGCTACGGGACTAGCGGAGCCATCTACGAGCAGTACTTC	CASSYGTSGAIYEQYF